This TCR beta chain was sequenced during a study of cytomegalovirus exposure and HLA in healthy donors. With regard to this clone: The antigen remains undetermined.

Whole-study results and caveats: Associated with HLA alleles at 0.05 false discovery rate in a later analysis were 15,000 to 20,000 TCR beta sequences. Previous analysis showed most TCR beta V segments were productive about 87% or about 30% of the time. Roughly even sequencing depth across donors was the assumption behind the presence/absence analyses. What a later analysis reportedly showed was that an Asian-associated ancestry cluster had fewer N-insertions than the approximately 700-donor mean.

The primer mix had 60 Vbeta and 13 Jbeta primers. Assay used: immunoSEQ multiplex PCR; TCRdb lists only in-frame clones, some missing. The table lists around 170,000 clones, approximately 84% of them singletons. Trimming cost V 5 bases and J 4 bases; bases outside gene matches: 4. This CDR3 comprises 13 residues. The germline V gene has CDR1 SQVTM and CDR2 ANQGSEA. The source is a woman between 45 and 65 years old in good health and CMV-seropositive. The chain links TRBV29-1 to TRBJ2-2, with TRBD1 matching over 7 bases. What was sequenced was PBMCs. The CDR3 loop is CSVKTGTTGELFF. DNA of the CDR3: TGCAGCGTTAAGACAGGGACCACCGGGGAGCTGTTTTTT.